This T cell receptor (beta chain) came from a study of control samples from healthy donors and cancer patients. Clones were read by immunoSEQ multiplex PCR, and TCRdb kept only the in-frame ones, dropping some. Its table lists 150,000 to 200,000 clones. The sample was blood. The sequence derives from a woman under 40 in good health.

The CDR3: CASRTSGGVGEQFF. The DNA of the CDR3 is TGTGCCAGCCGGACTAGCGGGGGAGTTGGTGAGCAGTTCTTC. The rearrangement joins TRBV18 to TRBJ2-1; TRBD2 matches 13 bases. This CDR3 is built from 14 residues. Losses at the gene ends were 8 bases for V and 9 bases for J; bases not matched to a gene: 7. Germline V gene lookup returns CDR1 KGHSH and CDR2 LQKENI.